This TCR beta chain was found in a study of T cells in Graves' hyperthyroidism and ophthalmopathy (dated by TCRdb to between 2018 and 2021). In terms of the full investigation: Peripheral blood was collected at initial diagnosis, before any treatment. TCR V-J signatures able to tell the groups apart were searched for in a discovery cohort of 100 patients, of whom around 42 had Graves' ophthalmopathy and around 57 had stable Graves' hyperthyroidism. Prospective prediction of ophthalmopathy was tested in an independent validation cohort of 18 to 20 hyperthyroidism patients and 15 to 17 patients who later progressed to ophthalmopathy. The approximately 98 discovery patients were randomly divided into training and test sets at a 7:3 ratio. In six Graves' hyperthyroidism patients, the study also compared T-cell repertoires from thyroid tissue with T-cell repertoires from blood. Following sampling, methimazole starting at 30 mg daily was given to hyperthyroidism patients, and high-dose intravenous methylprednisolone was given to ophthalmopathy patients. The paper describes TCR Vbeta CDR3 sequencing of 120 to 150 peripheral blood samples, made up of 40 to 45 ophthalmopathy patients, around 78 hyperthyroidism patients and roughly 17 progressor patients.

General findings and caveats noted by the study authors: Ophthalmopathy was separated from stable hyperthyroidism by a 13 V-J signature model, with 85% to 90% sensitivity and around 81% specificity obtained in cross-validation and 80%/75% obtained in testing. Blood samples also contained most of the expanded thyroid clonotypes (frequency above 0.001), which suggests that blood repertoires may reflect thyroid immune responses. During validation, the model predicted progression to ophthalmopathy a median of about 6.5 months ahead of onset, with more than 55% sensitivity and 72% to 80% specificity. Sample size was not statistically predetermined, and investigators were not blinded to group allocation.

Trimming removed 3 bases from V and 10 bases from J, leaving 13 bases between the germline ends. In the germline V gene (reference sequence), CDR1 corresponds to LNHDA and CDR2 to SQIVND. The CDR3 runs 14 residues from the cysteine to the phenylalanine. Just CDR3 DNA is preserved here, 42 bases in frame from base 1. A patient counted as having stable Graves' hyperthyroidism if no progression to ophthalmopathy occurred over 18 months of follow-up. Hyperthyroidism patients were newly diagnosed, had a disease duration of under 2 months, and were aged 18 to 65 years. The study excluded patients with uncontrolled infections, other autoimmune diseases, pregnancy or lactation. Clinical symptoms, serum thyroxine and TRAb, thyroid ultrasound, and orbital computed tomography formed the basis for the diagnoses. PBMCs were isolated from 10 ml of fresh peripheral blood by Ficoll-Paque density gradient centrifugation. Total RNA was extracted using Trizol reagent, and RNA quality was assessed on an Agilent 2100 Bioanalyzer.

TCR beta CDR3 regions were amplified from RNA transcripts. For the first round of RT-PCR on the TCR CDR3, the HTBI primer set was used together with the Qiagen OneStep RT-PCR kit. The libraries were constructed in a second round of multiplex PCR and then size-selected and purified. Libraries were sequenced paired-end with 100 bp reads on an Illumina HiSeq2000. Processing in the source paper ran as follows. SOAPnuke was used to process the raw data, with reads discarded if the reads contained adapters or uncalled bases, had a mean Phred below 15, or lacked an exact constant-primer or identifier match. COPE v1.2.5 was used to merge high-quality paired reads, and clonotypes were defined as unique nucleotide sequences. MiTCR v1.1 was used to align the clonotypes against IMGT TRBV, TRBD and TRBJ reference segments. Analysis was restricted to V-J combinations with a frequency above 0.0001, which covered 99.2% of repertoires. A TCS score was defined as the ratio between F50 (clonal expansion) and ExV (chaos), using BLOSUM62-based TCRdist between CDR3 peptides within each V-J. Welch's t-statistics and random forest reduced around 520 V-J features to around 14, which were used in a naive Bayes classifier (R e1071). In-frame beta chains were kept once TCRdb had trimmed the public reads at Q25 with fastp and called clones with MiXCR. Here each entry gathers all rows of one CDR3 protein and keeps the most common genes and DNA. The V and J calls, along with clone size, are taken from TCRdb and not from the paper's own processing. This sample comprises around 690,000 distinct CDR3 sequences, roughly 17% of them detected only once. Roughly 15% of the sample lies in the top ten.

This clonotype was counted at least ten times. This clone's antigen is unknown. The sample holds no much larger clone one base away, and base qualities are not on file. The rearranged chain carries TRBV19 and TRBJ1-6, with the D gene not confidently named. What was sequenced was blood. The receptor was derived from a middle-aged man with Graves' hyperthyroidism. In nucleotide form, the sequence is TGTGCCAGTAGTATGGAACAGTATGGATCACCCCTCCACTTT. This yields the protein CASSMEQYGSPLHF. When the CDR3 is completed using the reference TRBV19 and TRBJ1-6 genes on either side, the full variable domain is DGGITQSPKYLFRKEGQNVTLSCEQNLNHDAMYWYRQDPGQGLRLIYYSQIVNDFQKGDIAEGYSVSREKKESFPLTVTSAQKNPTAFYLCASSMEQYGSPLHFGNGTRLTVT.